The sequence of this T cell receptor beta chain was determined in a study of cytomegalovirus exposure and HLA in healthy donors. Clones were read by immunoSEQ multiplex PCR, and TCRdb kept only the in-frame ones, dropping some. This table holds over 150,000 clones, just under 90% found once. Concerning this clone: Antigen specificity is unknown.

Trimming stripped 6 bases from V and 2 bases from J, with 16 bases between. The CDR3 extends over 15 amino acids. CDR1 is MGHRA and CDR2 is YSYEKL in the germline V gene. Study-wide points: Researchers catalogued approximately 170 TCR beta chains as cytomegalovirus-associated. According to reports, the classifier identified cytomegalovirus status with high specificity and sensitivity.

V is TRBV4-1 and J is TRBJ1-1, with unresolved D. Sequencing used PBMCs. The sequence came from a man younger than 35 in good health and CMV-seropositive. The chain's CDR3 is CASRQLAGTNTEAFF. CDR3 DNA: TGCGCCAGCAGGCAACTAGCGGGAACCAACACTGAAGCTTTCTTT.